This is a list of T cell receptor beta chains from one sample in a study of OX40 agonist ivuxolimab in advanced cancers. Some clones are missing from TCRdb's copy, which holds only in-frame ones; the method was immunoSEQ multiplex PCR. Of tens of thousands of clones in the sample, approximately 81% were seen once. The specimen comprised CD4+ or CD8+ T cells sorted from blood, sampled in a trial of the OX40 agonist ivuxolimab. The receptors were gathered from an adult with an advanced solid tumor such as melanoma, head and neck, liver or kidney cancer. CDR3s include the opening cysteine and the closing phenylalanine or tryptophan. A D gene is named only where the DNA matches it firmly. A clone size is listed for some rows: how often the clone was seen (once, few, many), or a class if it is expanded.

>-|-|TRBV4-2|TRBJ2-5
CASSQQPTSRWEETQYF
TGTGCCAGCAGCCAACAACCCACAAGCCGGTGGGAAGAGACCCAGTACTTC
>-|-|TRBV9|TRBJ1-6
CASSVRGYNSPLHF
TGTGCCAGCAGCGTACGGGGGTATAATTCACCCCTCCACTTT
>TRBD1|-|TRBV28|TRBJ1-1
CASSLQGAITEAFF
TGTGCCAGCAGCCTACAGGGGGCTATCACTGAAGCTTTCTTT
>TRBD2|-|TRBV4-2|TRBJ2-3
CASSPPLAGTDTQYF
TGTGCCAGCAGCCCACCACTAGCGGGTACAGATACGCAGTATTTT
>TRBD1|-|TRBV5-1|TRBJ1-4
CASSLLTGTEKLFF
TGCGCCAGCAGCTTGTTGACAGGGACTGAAAAACTGTTTTTT
>-|-|TRBV6-5|TRBJ1-2
CASRRDPVDYGYTF
TGTGCCAGCAGACGGGACCCCGTGGACTATGGCTACACCTTC
>-|-|TRBV6-5|TRBJ1-3
CASSQQARSGNTIYF
TGTGCCAGCAGCCAACAGGCCCGCTCTGGAAACACCATATATTTT
>-|-|TRBV7-9|TRBJ1-1
CASSLQGNTEAFF
TGTGCCAGCAGCTTACAAGGGAACACTGAAGCTTTCTTT
>-|once|TRBV6-1|TRBJ1-5
CASSENWGDRFYSNQPQHF
TGTGCCAGCAGTGAAAATTGGGGCGACAGGTTTTATAGCAATCAGCCCCAGCATTTT
>TRBD1|-|TRBV6-4|TRBJ1-1
CASSDPAEGALFYTEAFF
TGTGCCAGCAGTGACCCAGCGGAGGGGGCGCTTTTCTATACTGAAGCTTTCTTT
>-|-|TRBV10-2|TRBJ2-7
CASRGLSYEQYF
TGCGCCAGCAGAGGGCTGAGCTACGAGCAGTACTTC
>TRBD1|few|TRBV9|TRBJ1-2
CASSVGTGTNYGYTF
TGTGCCAGCAGCGTAGGGACAGGAACTAACTATGGCTACACCTTC
>TRBD2|-|TRBV9|TRBJ2-3
CASSATIAGGLTDTQYF
TGTGCCAGCAGCGCCACTATAGCGGGAGGCCTCACAGATACGCAGTATTTT
>-|-|TRBV29-1|TRBJ2-7
CSVAFSSYEQYF
TGCAGCGTTGCCTTTTCCTCCTACGAGCAGTACTTC
>-|once|TRBV7-6|TRBJ1-1
CASSLGRVPDTEAFF
TGTGCCAGCAGCTTAGGGAGGGTTCCGGACACTGAAGCTTTCTTT
>-|-|TRBV6-1|TRBJ2-1
CASCSDLYNEQFF
TGTGCCTCATGTAGCGACCTCTACAATGAGCAGTTCTTC
>TRBD1|-|TRBV7-7|TRBJ1-4
CASSSSPPGQGHEKLFF
TGTGCTAGCAGCTCCAGCCCACCGGGACAGGGCCATGAAAAACTGTTTTTT
>-|once|TRBV19|TRBJ1-3
CASSEVPGNTIYF
TGTGCCAGTAGCGAGGTTCCTGGAAACACCATATATTTT
>-|-|TRBV6-1|TRBJ2-3
CASRRPSDGTDTQYF
TGTGCCAGCCGCAGACCTAGCGACGGTACAGATACGCAGTATTTT
>TRBD1|-|TRBV5-1|TRBJ2-3
CASRRGQGARTDTQYF
TGCGCCAGCAGACGCGGACAGGGGGCTCGCACAGATACGCAGTATTTT
>-|-|TRBV23-1|TRBJ2-1
CASSTLKRGRSYNEQFF
TGCGCCAGCAGTACCCTAAAGAGGGGGAGGAGTTACAATGAGCAGTTCTTC
>-|-|TRBV2|TRBJ2-2
CASSENRLTGELFF
TGTGCCAGCAGTGAGAACAGGCTCACCGGGGAGCTGTTTTTT
>-|-|TRBV10-1|TRBJ2-5
CASSDPGVQETQYF
TGCGCCAGCAGTGACCCAGGAGTCCAAGAGACCCAGTACTTC
>TRBD1|-|TRBV7-6|TRBJ2-7
CASSLGELDRGNEQYF
TGTGCCAGCAGCTTAGGTGAACTGGACAGGGGCAACGAGCAGTACTTC